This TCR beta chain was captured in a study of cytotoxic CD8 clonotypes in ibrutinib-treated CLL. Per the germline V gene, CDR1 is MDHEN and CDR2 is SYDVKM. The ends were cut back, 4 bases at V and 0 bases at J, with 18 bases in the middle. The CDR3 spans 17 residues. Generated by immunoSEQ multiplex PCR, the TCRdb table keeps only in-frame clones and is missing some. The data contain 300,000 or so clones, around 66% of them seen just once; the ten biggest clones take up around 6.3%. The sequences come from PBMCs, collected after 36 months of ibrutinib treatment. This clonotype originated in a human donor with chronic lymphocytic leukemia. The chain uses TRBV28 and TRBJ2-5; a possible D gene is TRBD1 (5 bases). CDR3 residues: CASSSYRQISYQETQYF. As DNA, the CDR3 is TGTGCCAGCAGTTCTTATCGACAGATATCCTACCAAGAGACCCAGTACTTC.